The entry that follows covers one TCR beta chain sequence. CDR3 size: 11 residues. V was cut by 7 bases and J by 4 bases, with 7 bases left in between. Germline assignment: CDR1 SGHRS and CDR2 YFSETQ. This record belongs to a study of blood T cell repertoires in COVID-19. Profiled with immunoSEQ multiplex PCR; TCRdb holds only in-frame clones, not every one. The repertoire holds about 180,000 clones, with 80% to 90% as singletons. This clonotype was obtained from a man in his 70s with active or convalescent COVID-19. V and J are TRBV5-1 and TRBJ2-3; a weak D match, TRBD2 (5 bases). Sequencing was carried out using peripheral blood. The CDR3 nucleotides read TGCGCCAGCCTCGGGGCAGATACGCAGTATTTT. It yields the protein CASLGADTQYF.